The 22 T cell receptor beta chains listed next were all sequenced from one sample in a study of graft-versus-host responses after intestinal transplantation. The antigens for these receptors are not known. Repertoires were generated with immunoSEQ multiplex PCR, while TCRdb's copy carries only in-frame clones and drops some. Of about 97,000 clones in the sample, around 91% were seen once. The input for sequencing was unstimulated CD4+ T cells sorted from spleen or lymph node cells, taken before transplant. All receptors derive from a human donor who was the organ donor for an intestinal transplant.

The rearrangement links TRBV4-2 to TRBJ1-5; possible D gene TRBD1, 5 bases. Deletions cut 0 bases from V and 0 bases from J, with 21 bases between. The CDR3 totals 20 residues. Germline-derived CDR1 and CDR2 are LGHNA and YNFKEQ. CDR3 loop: CASSQDPSGRGEFSNQPQHF. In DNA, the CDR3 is TGTGCCAGCAGCCAAGATCCTAGTGGGCGGGGGGAATTTAGCAATCAGCCCCAGCATTTT.

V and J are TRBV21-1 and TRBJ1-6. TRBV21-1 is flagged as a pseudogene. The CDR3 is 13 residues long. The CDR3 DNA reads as TGTGCCAGCACCCTCGGGAATAATTCACCCCTCCACTTT. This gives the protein CASTLGNNSPLHF.

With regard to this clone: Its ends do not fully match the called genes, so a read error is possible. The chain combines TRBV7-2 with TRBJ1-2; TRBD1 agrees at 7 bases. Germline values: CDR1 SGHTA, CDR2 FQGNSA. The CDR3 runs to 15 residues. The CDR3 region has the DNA TGTGCCAGCAGAGGTTACAGGGGTGCTAACTATGGCTGCACCTTC. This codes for CASRGYRGANYGCTF.

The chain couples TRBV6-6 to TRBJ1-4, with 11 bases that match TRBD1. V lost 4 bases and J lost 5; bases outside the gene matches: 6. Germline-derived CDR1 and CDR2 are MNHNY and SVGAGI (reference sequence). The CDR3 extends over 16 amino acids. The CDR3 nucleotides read TGTGCCAGCAGTTTCCGGACAGGGGGCAACAATGAAAAACTGTTTTTT. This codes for CASSFRTGGNNEKLFF.

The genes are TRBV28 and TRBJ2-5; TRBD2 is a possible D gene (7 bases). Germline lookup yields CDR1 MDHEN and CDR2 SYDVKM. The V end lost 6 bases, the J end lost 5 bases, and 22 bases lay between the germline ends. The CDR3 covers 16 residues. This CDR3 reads CASSSTGGPTRETQYF. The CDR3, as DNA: TGTGCCAGCAGCTCGACCGGGGGGCCTACGAGGGAGACCCAGTACTTC.

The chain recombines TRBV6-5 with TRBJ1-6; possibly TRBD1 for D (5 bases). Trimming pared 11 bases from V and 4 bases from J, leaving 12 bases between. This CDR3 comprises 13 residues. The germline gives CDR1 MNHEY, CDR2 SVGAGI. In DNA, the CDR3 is TGTGCCGGGGGGGAGGGTTATAATTCACCCCTCCACTTT. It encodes CAGGEGYNSPLHF.

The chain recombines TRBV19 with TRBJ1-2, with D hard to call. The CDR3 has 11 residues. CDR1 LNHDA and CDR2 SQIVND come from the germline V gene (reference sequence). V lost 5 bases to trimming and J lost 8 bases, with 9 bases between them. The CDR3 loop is CASSVGLGYTF. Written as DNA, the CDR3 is TGTGCCAGTAGTGTCGGTCTCGGCTACACCTTC.

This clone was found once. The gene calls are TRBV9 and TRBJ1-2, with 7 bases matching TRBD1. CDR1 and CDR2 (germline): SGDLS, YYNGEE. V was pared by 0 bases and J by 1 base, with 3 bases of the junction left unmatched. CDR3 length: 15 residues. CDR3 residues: CASSVGGQLNYGYTF. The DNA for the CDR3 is TGTGCCAGCAGCGTAGGGGGACAGCTTAACTATGGCTACACCTTC.

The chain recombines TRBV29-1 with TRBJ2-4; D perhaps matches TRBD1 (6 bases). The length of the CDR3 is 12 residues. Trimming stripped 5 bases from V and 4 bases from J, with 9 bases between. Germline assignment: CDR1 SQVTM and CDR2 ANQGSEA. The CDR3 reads CSVSDRKNIQYF. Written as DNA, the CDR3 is TGCAGCGTTAGCGACAGGAAAAACATTCAGTACTTC.

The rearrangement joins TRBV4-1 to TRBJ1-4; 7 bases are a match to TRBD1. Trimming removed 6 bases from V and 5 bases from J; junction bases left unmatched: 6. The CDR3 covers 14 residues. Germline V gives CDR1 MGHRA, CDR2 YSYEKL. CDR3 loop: CASRRQGRNEKLFF. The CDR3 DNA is TGCGCCAGCAGACGACAGGGCCGGAATGAAAAACTGTTTTTT.

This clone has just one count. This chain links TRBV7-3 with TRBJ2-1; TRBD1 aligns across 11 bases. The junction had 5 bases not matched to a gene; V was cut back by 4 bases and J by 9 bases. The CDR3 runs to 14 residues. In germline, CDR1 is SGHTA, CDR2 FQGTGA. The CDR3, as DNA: TGTGCCAGCAGCTCGGACAGGGGGCATAGTGAGCAGTTCTTC. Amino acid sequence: CASSSDRGHSEQFF. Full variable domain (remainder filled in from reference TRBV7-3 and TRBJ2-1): GAGVSQTPSNKVTEKGKYVELRCDPISGHTALYWYRQSLGQGPEFLIYFQGTGAADDSGLPNDRFFAVRPEGSVSTLKIQRTERGDSAVYLCASSSDRGHSEQFFGPGTRLTVL.

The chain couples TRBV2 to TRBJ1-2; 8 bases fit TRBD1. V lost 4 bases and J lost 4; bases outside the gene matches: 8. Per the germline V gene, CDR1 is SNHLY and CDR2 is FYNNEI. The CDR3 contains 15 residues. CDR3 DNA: TGTGCCAGCAGTGGACGATACAGGGGGAGCTATGGCTACACCTTC. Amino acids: CASSGRYRGSYGYTF.

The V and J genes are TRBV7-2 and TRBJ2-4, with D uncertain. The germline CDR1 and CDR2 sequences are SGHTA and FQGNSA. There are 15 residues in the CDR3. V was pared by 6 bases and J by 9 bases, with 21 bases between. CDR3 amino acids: CASRGGRSTMGIQYF. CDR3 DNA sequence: TGTGCCAGCAGGGGTGGTCGGTCGACAATGGGCATTCAGTACTTC.

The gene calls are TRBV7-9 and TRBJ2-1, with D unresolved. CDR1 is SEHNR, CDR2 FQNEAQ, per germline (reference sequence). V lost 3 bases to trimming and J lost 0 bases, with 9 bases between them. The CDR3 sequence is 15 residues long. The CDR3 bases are TGTGCCAGCAGCTTGAGAGAGCTCTCCTACAATGAGCAGTTCTTC. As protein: CASSLRELSYNEQFF.

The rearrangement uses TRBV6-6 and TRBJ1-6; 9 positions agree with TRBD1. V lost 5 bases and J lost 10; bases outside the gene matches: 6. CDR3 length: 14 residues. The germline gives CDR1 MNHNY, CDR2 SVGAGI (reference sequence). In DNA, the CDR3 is TGTGCCAGCAGTGGTGGGACAGGGCCCTCACCCCTCCACTTT. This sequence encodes CASSGGTGPSPLHF.

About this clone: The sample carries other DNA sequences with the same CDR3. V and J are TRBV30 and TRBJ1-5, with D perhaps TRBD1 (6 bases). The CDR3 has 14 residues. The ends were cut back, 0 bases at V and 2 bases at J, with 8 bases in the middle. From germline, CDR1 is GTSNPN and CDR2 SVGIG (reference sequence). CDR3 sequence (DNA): TGTGCCTGGAGTGTGGGGGCCGGCAATCAGCCCCAGCATTTT. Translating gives CAWSVGAGNQPQHF.

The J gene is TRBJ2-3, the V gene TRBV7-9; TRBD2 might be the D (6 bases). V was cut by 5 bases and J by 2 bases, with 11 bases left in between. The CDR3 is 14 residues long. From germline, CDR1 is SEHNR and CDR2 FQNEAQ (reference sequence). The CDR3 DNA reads TGTGCCAGCAGCCTCTGGGACTTCACAGATACGCAGTATTTT. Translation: CASSLWDFTDTQYF.

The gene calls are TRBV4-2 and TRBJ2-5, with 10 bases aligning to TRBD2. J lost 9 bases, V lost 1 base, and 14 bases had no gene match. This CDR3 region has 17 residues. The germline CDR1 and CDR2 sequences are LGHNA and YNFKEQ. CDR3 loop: CASSQVGSGGAVEAQYF. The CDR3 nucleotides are TGTGCCAGCAGCCAAGTCGGGAGCGGGGGGGCCGTGGAGGCCCAGTACTTC.

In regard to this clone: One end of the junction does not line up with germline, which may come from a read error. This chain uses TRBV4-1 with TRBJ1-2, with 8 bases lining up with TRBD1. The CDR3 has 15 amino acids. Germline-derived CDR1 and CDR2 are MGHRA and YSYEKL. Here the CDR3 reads CASSQDGGQGYGYTF. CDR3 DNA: TGTGCCAGCAGCCAAGATGGCGGACAGGGCTATGGCTACACCTTC.

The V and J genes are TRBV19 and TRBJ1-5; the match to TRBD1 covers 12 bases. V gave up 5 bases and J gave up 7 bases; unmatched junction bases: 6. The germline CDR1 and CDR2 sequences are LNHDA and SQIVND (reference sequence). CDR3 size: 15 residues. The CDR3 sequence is CASSPGQGARQPQHF. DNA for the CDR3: TGTGCCAGTAGTCCGGGACAGGGGGCCAGGCAGCCCCAGCATTTT. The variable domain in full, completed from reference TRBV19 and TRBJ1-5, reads DGGITQSPKYLFRKEGQNVTLSCEQNLNHDAMYWYRQDPGQGLRLIYYSQIVNDFQKGDIAEGYSVSREKKESFPLTVTSAQKNPTAFYLCASSPGQGARQPQHFGDGTRLSIL.

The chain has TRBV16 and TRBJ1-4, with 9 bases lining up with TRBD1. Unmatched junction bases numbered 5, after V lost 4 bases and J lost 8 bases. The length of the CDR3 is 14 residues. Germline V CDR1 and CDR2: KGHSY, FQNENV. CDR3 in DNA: TGTGCCAGCAGCCCGGGACAGGGTCGGGAAAAACTGTTTTTT. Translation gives CASSPGQGREKLFF.

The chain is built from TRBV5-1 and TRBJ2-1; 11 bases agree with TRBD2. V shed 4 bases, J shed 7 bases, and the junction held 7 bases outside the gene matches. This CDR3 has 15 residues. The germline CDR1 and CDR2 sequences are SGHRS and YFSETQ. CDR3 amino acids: CASSQWLAGGNEQFF. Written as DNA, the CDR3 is TGCGCCAGCAGCCAGTGGCTAGCGGGGGGTAATGAGCAGTTCTTC.